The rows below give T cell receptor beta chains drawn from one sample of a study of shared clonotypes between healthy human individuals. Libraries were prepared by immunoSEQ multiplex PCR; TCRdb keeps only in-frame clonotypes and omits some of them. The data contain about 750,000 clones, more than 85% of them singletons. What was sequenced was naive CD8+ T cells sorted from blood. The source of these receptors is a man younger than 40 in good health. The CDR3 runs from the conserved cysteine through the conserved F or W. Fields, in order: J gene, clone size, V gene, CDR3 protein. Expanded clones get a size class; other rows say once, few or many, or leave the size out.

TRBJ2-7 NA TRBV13 CASSQITVGFEQYF
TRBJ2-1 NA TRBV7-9 CASSSGGQVREGEQFF
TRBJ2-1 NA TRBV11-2 CASSGSGSTYNEQFF
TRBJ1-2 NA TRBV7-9 CASSASILGFYGYTF
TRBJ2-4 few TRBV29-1 CSVAGENIQYF
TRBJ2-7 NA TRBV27 CASSFLGDRPYEQYF
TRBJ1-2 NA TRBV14 CASSPGSQDGYTF
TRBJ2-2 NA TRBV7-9 CASSLRQGRSGELFF
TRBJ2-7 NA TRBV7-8 CASSLGTGTGIDEQYF
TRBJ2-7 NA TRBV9 CASSAPGNSYEQYF
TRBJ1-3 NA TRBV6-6 CASSYNSFGGNTIYF
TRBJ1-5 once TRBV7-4 CASSLRGQPQHF
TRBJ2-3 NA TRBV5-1 CASSLRRTASTDTQYF
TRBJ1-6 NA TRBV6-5 CAARGQFNSPLHF
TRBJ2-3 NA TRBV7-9 CASSLGGTDTQYF
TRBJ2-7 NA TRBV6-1 CASSEGRGEQYF
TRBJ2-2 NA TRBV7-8 CASSRLAGVGGELFF
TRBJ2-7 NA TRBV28 CASTTKREGWEQYF
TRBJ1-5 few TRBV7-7 CARKRSGNQPQHF
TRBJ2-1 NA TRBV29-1 CSVRGNSGQYNEQFF
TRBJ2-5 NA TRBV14 CASSQDWLAGGPKTQYF
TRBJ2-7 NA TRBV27 CASSLRPYEYEQYF
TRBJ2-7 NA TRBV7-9 CASSLALLGQDFYEQYF
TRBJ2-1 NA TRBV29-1 CSVEGSQGASYNEQFF
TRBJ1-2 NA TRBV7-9 CASSGISTNWRPNYGYTF
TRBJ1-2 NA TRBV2 CAAQLGGGDYGYTF
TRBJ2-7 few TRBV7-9 CASSGQVYEQYF
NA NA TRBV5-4 CASSRIPEDRPYEQYF
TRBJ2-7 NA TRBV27 CASTASGQGNEQYF
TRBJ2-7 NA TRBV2 CASSIYGSYEQYF
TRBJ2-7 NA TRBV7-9 CASSFPGRSLQNPYEQYF
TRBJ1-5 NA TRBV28 CASSLRRGSNQPQHF
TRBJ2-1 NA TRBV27 CASSLLAGGSDEQFF